These 8 T cell receptor beta chains originate from one sample sequenced in a study of control samples from healthy donors and cancer patients. The data were produced by immunoSEQ multiplex PCR, yet TCRdb's version contains in-frame clones alone and is incomplete. The sample has over 65,000 clones, around nine tenths seen once. The source material was PBMCs. Receptor source: a woman aged 45-65 years with colorectal cancer.

The V gene is TRBV7-2, the J gene TRBJ1-5; 8 nucleotides agree with TRBD1. CDR3 size: 15 residues. V gave up 3 bases and J gave up 3 bases; unmatched junction bases: 4. Looked up from germline, CDR1 is SGHTA and CDR2 is FQGNSA. The CDR3 spells CASSFAGGYNQPQHF. CDR3 bases: TGTGCCAGCAGCTTCGCAGGGGGCTACAATCAGCCCCAGCATTTT.

This clone qualifies as medium-sized. The chain combines TRBV27 with TRBJ1-6, with 10 bases fitting TRBD1. The CDR3 consists of 16 residues. Germline-derived CDR1 and CDR2 are MNHEY and SMNVEV (reference sequence). Trimming at V came to 0 bases and at J to 7 bases, leaving 3 bases not matched to a gene. The CDR3 here is CASSLSDRGINSPLHF. The CDR3 coding sequence is TGTGCCAGCAGTTTATCGGACAGGGGGATCAATTCACCCCTCCACTTT.

This clone is a singleton in its sample. The chain uses TRBV2 and TRBJ2-7; 7 nucleotides align to TRBD1. CDR1 and CDR2 (germline): SNHLY, FYNNEI. The CDR3 runs 12 residues. V trimming: 6 bases; J trimming: 6 bases; junction bases outside the gene matches: 5. The CDR3 sequence: CASRPTGREQYV. In DNA, the CDR3 is TGTGCCAGCAGGCCGACAGGGCGCGAGCAGTACGTC.

This clone was observed once. The chain joins TRBV7-2 to TRBJ2-2; D unclear. V was pared by 1 base and J by 0 bases, with 6 bases between. The germline V gene has CDR1 SGHTA and CDR2 FQGNSA. CDR3 length equals 15 residues. This CDR3 reads CASSLGLANTGELFF. The CDR3 DNA is TGTGCCAGCAGCTTAGGTCTAGCGAACACCGGGGAGCTGTTTTTT.

This CDR3 is CASRGGGRVEAFF. In nucleotides, the CDR3 is TGTGCCAGCCGGGGGGGCGGTAGGGTTGAAGCTTTCTTT. This rearrangement joins TRBV3-1 (or the pseudogene TRBV3-2) to TRBJ1-1; tentative D call: TRBD1 (6 bases). V lost 8 bases and J lost 7, with 17 bases in between. Looked up from germline, CDR1 is LGHDT and CDR2 is YNNKEL (reference sequence). The CDR3 runs to 13 residues.

The chain employs TRBV20-1 and TRBJ1-1; D gene unclear. Germline CDR1 and CDR2: DFQATT and SNEGSKA (reference sequence). The CDR3 spans 15 residues. V was cut by 3 bases and J by 0 bases, with 14 bases left in between. For the CDR3, the DNA is TGCAGTGCTAGTCTGCCTTGGGGAATGAACACTGAAGCTTTCTTT. This translates into CSASLPWGMNTEAFF.

V gene TRBV5-1 combines with J gene TRBJ2-5; 9 bases are a match to TRBD2. The CDR3 has 17 amino acids. J lost 5 bases, V lost 3 bases, and 14 bases had no gene match. Germline CDR1 reads SGHRS; CDR2 reads YFSETQ. The CDR3 DNA reads as TGCGCCAGCAGCTCGCTCAGAGGCGGGGGGGCGACGGAGACCCAGTACTTC. It yields the protein CASSSLRGGGATETQYF.

The chain has TRBV12-5 and TRBJ1-2, with 8 positions matching TRBD1. The germline V gene encodes CDR1 LGHNT and CDR2 FRNRAP. The CDR3 sequence is 13 residues long. V lost 6 bases and J lost 8; bases outside the gene matches: 8. The CDR3 bases are TGTGCTAGTGGCCTTCCCCAGGGGGCCGGCTACACCTTC. Translated, it gives CASGLPQGAGYTF.